This T cell receptor (beta chain) comes out of a study of tumor-infiltrating lymphocytes in primary liver carcinoma. Study at large: T1-T3 N0M0 was the stage of the tumors, which were about 4 to 10 cm across.

The V and J ends lost 5 bases and 6 bases respectively, with 20 bases between them. CDR1 SGHAT and CDR2 FQDESV come from the germline V gene (reference sequence). The CDR3 has 15 residues. Study-wide results and caveats: The study found only about 8-24% of top clones in all five tumor regions. Overlap between tumor regions exceeded overlap of tumor with adjacent tissue or blood.

The template, around 540 ng total RNA, yielded TCR beta cDNA made with a constant-region primer. Investigators got TCR beta libraries out of three nested multiplex PCR rounds, done with slightly modified ARM-PCR. Rounds one and two of PCR, each of 10 cycles, were primed with TRBV1-TRBV30 forward primers and a C-beta reverse primer. TCRdb re-called the multiplex PCR reads through MiXCR, storing one row per CDR3 protein. In the table there are 95,000 to 100,000 distinct CDR3 sequences, about two thirds of which are singletons. This clonotype is large by share. What it binds is not known. It was from approximately 20-30 mg of unsorted bulk tissue that RNA and DNA were co-extracted. Infection with HBV was chronic in patients; they were treatment-naive.

The sequence was obtained from a woman aged 60-70 years with primary liver carcinoma and hepatitis B virus infection. Sequencing was carried out using liver tumor tissue from sampling region 2. Indicated subset: tumor region T2, inferior pole. This chain links TRBV11-1 with TRBJ2-7, with D perhaps TRBD1 or TRBD2 (6 bases each). The CDR3 nucleotides read TGTGCCAGCAGCCCTCGGACAGCAGGACTACGCGAGCAGTACTTC. It translates to CASSPRTAGLREQYF.